This passage covers 13 T cell receptor beta chains from one sample sequenced in a study of cytomegalovirus exposure and HLA in healthy donors. The PCR had 60 Vbeta and 13 Jbeta primers. Assay: immunoSEQ multiplex PCR; the TCRdb copy retains only in-frame clones and omits some. The table gives 150,000 to 200,000 clones; the top ten clones make up about 0.8% of it. The sequencing sample was made of PBMCs. These receptor sequences come from a woman between 18 and 29 years old in good health and CMV-seropositive.

The rearrangement uses TRBV25-1 and TRBJ1-3; D is perhaps TRBD1 (5 bases). Germline V gene sequence: CDR1 MGHDK, CDR2 SYGVNS. V lost 5 bases to trimming and J lost 0 bases, with 8 bases between them. The CDR3 is 14 residues long. The CDR3 sequence: CASSRTGSGNTIYF. DNA of the CDR3: TGTGCCAGCAGTAGAACAGGCTCTGGAAACACCATATATTTT.

The chain is built from TRBV18 and TRBJ2-5; D gene ambiguous. Germline assignment: CDR1 KGHSH and CDR2 LQKENI. V was trimmed by 3 bases and J by 5 bases, leaving 10 bases between them. The CDR3 extends over 13 amino acids. The CDR3 DNA reads as TGTGCCAGCTCACCCAATACCCAGGAGACCCAGTACTTC. Amino acid sequence: CASSPNTQETQYF.

The chain carries TRBV29-1 and TRBJ2-3, with a tentative D call TRBD1 (5 bases). The V end was cut by 4 bases, the J end by 0 bases, with 11 bases between. Germline CDR1 SQVTM, CDR2 ANQGSEA. There are 14 residues in the CDR3. This CDR3 reads CSVAQGMSTDTQYF. In DNA, the CDR3 is TGCAGCGTTGCTCAGGGCATGAGCACAGATACGCAGTATTTT.

The V gene is TRBV9, the J gene TRBJ2-2; D possibly corresponds to TRBD1 (6 bases). Trimming took off 6 bases at V and 2 bases at J, with 11 bases between the two ends. Germline V CDR1 and CDR2: SGDLS, YYNGEE. The CDR3 is made up of 14 amino acids. CDR3 region: CASTVTGNTGELFF. As DNA, the CDR3 is TGTGCCAGCACCGTGACAGGAAACACCGGGGAGCTGTTTTTT.

The CDR3 region has the DNA TGTGCCAGCAGCCGGGACAGGGAGCCCATCTACGAGCAGTACTTC. This encodes CASSRDREPIYEQYF. This chain joins TRBV6-6 and TRBJ2-7; 9 positions match TRBD1. The CDR3 sequence is 15 residues long. The germline V gene encodes CDR1 MNHNY and CDR2 SVGAGI (reference sequence). J lost 3 bases, V lost 6 bases, and 9 bases had no gene match.

V gene TRBV5-1 combines with J gene TRBJ2-7, with 7 bases identical to TRBD1. The germline gives CDR1 SGHRS, CDR2 YFSETQ. CDR3 length: 14 residues. V dropped 4 bases and J dropped 7; count of bases not matched to a gene: 11. The CDR3 region is CASSGMTGSGEQYF. In nucleotides, the CDR3 is TGCGCCAGCAGCGGAATGACAGGGTCGGGGGAGCAGTACTTC.

The V gene is TRBV5-6, the J gene TRBJ1-1; D is ambiguous. Germline CDR1 and CDR2: SGHDT and YYEEEE. The ends were cut back, 4 bases at V and 1 base at J, with 11 bases in the middle. The CDR3 sequence is 14 residues long. The CDR3 region is CASSMDWANTEAFF. The DNA of the CDR3 is TGTGCCAGCAGCATGGACTGGGCGAACACTGAAGCTTTCTTT.

The rearrangement uses TRBV19 and TRBJ1-1; TRBD1 is a possible D gene (5 bases). The CDR3 is 14 residues long. V lost 6 bases, J lost 0 bases, and 11 bases lay in between. Germline CDR1 LNHDA, CDR2 SQIVND (reference sequence). CDR3 sequence: CASRTGTLNTEAFF. CDR3 nucleotides: TGTGCCAGTAGAACCGGGACTTTGAACACTGAAGCTTTCTTT.

The chain links TRBV18 to TRBJ1-2; D is uncertain. Per the germline V gene, CDR1 is KGHSH and CDR2 is LQKENI. Trimming took 2 bases from V and 3 from J, leaving 13 bases between them. The CDR3 runs to 15 residues. The CDR3 is CASSPRPPGDYGYTF. CDR3 coding DNA: TGTGCCAGCTCACCAAGGCCCCCGGGAGACTATGGCTACACCTTC.

The rearrangement links TRBV27 to TRBJ2-7; 9 bases match TRBD1. The germline gives CDR1 MNHEY, CDR2 SMNVEV (reference sequence). This CDR3 contains 14 residues. The V segment lost 6 bases and the J segment 0 bases; nucleotides outside the gene matches: 3. Written as DNA, the CDR3 is TGTGCCAGCAGCCTACAGGGGGCCTCCTACGAGCAGTACTTC. The encoded protein is CASSLQGASYEQYF.

The chain recombines TRBV30 with TRBJ1-1, with 8 bases aligning to TRBD1. The CDR3 has 15 amino acids. Per germline, CDR1 GTSNPN and CDR2 SVGIG (reference sequence). V was clipped by 2 bases and J by 2 bases; unmatched bases: 7. The CDR3 nucleotides read TGTGCCTGGAGTCGCCAGGGGGCGGGAAACACTGAAGCTTTCTTT. Translated, it gives CAWSRQGAGNTEAFF. Variable domain in full (rest from reference TRBV30 and TRBJ1-1): SQTIHQWPATLVQPVGSPLSLECTVEGTSNPNLYWYRQAAGRGLQLLFYSVGIGQISSEVPQNLSASRPQDRQFILSSKKLLLSDSGFYLCAWSRQGAGNTEAFFGQGTRLTVV.

J is TRBJ1-1 and V is TRBV25-1; D is undetermined. The CDR3 is 15 amino acids. Germline CDR1 reads MGHDK; CDR2 reads SYGVNS. V was pared by 4 bases and J by 0 bases, with 12 bases between. The DNA of the CDR3 is TGTGCCAGCAGTGGATCATACCGGGTGAACACTGAAGCTTTCTTT. This gives the protein CASSGSYRVNTEAFF. Complete variable domain (other parts from reference TRBV25-1 and TRBJ1-1): EADIYQTPRYLVIGTGKKITLECSQTMGHDKMYWYQQDPGMELHLIHYSYGVNSTEKGDLSSESTVSRIRTEHFPLTLESARPSHTSQYLCASSGSYRVNTEAFFGQGTRLTVV.

The chain employs TRBV28 and TRBJ2-7; TRBD2 is a possible D gene (5 bases). This CDR3 spans 12 amino acids. V was shortened by 5 bases and J by 3 bases, with 8 bases between the two germline ends. Germline V gene data show CDR1 as MDHEN and CDR2 as SYDVKM. The CDR3 is CASSLAGYEQYF. Written as DNA, the CDR3 is TGTGCCAGCAGTCTTGCGGGCTACGAGCAGTACTTC.